This T cell receptor beta chain emerged from a study of blood T cell repertoires in COVID-19. On the study more broadly: The samples span acute and convalescent COVID-19 from the United States, Italy and Spain. Sources were T cells, B-cell-depleted T cells, or PBMCs; the material itself was cDNA or gDNA.

CDR3 size: 14 residues. Germline lookup yields CDR1 LNHDA and CDR2 SQIVND (reference sequence). V lost 1 base and J 6 bases, leaving 13 bases between the germline ends. Participants came from some 26 US areas, aged roughly 18 to 100 years. All recovered Cohort 3 donors got two negative PCRs, got clearance, or saw symptom resolution. Libraries were prepared by immunoSEQ multiplex PCR; TCRdb keeps only in-frame clonotypes and omits some of them. The sample consists of some 170,000 clones, 84% of them appearing once. This receptor was identified in a man aged 45-65 years who had recovered from COVID-19. V is TRBV19 and J is TRBJ2-7; no firm D call. Sequencing was carried out using PBMCs or T cells enriched from blood (not recorded which). CDR3 nucleotide sequence: TGTGCCAGTAGTATAGGGGCCAGTTCATCCGAGCAGTACTTC. Encoded protein: CASSIGASSSEQYF.